The rows below give T cell receptor beta chains drawn from one sample of a study of metastatic and nonmetastatic thyroid tumors. MiXCR re-clonotyped the PCR reads for TCRdb. This table holds fewer than 35,000 clones, approximately 11% found once. Sequencing was performed on blood. Receptor source: a female donor with papillary thyroid cancer or a benign thyroid nodule (not recorded which). Some clones in this sample may be carry-over from other donors' samples. CDR3s include the opening cysteine and the closing phenylalanine or tryptophan. The D gene is left open where the match is weak. Expanded clones are given a class, and other clones once, few, many or no size at all.

>TRBV19|TRBJ2-3|TRBD2|many
TGTGCCAGTAGTCTCTATAGCGGGGTCTTTCCAGATACGCAGTATTTT
CASSLYSGVFPDTQYF
>TRBV5-6|TRBJ2-1|TRBD2|NA
TGTGCCAGCAGCTTCCTTAGCGGGTCCTTGAAGAATGAGCAGTTCTTC
CASSFLSGSLKNEQFF
>TRBV7-3|TRBJ2-1|TRBD1|few
TGTGCCAGCAGTTACGGGACAGGGGCCTACAATGAGCAGTTCTTC
CASSYGTGAYNEQFF
>TRBV28|TRBJ1-3|NA|many
TGTGCCAGCAGTTTAGGCAACAGTCATTACTCTGGAAACACCATATATTTT
CASSLGNSHYSGNTIYF
>TRBV6-1|TRBJ1-6|NA|many
TGTGCCAGCAAGGAAAACTCTCCCAATAATTCACCCCTCCACTTT
CASKENSPNNSPLHF
>TRBV6-4|TRBJ1-2|TRBD1|many
TGTGCCAGCAGTCCCAACCTCGGGACAGCGCATGGCTACACCTTC
CASSPNLGTAHGYTF
>TRBV5-6|TRBJ2-7|NA|many
TGTGCCAGCAGCTTGGCCCTCAGGGGTACCTACGAGCAGTACTTC
CASSLALRGTYEQYF
>TRBV5-5|TRBJ2-3|NA|many
TGTGCCAGCAGCTTAAGCGGGAGCACAGATACGCAGTATTTT
CASSLSGSTDTQYF
>TRBV7-6|TRBJ1-4|NA|many
TGTGCCAGCAGCTTACTGACAGGTGCAACTAATGAAAAACTGTTTTTT
CASSLLTGATNEKLFF
>TRBV12-3/TRBV12-4|TRBJ1-5|TRBD1|many
TGTGCCAGCAGTTTGACAGGGGGCAGCCAGCCCCAGCATTTT
CASSLTGGSQPQHF
>TRBV5-1|TRBJ2-1|TRBD2|many
TGCGCCAGCAGCGGAGGAGCGGGAGTCTACAATGAGCAGTTCTTC
CASSGGAGVYNEQFF
>TRBV20-1|TRBJ2-1|TRBD2|many
TGCAGTGCTCCCGCCCGACTAGCGGGAGACGAGCAGTTCTTC
CSAPARLAGDEQFF
>TRBV7-9|TRBJ2-7|NA|NA
TGTGCCAGCAGGAAGGGATACGAGCAGTACTTC
CASRKGYEQYF
>TRBV28|TRBJ2-5|TRBD1|NA
TGTGCCAGCAACAAACAGGGGGCCCAGTGGAAAGAGACCCAGTACTTC
CASNKQGAQWKETQYF
>TRBV11-3|TRBJ2-3|NA|many
TGTGCCAGCAGCTTAGACTCCACAGATACGCAGTATTTT
CASSLDSTDTQYF